This is a list of T cell receptor beta chains from one sample in a study of CD8+ T cells in alopecia areata. The repertoire was sequenced with immunoSEQ multiplex PCR; TCRdb's copy has only in-frame clones and lacks some. The table shows 80,000 to 100,000 clones, with around two fifths occurring only once. The sample consisted of CD4+ T cells sorted from blood. The receptors stem from a human donor with alopecia areata. Each CDR3 is given with its conserved first and last residue. A D gene is named only where the DNA matches it firmly. Only part of the rows carry a size: once, few, many, or a class if the clone is expanded.

>TRBJ1-1|TRBV29-1|-|-|12
TGCAGCGTTGGTTGGGGGTTTACTGAAGCTTTCTTT
CSVGWGFTEAFF
>TRBJ2-2|TRBV5-1|few|-|15
TGCGCCAGCAGCTTAATGTTAGCCCCCACCGGGGAGCTGTTTTTT
CASSLMLAPTGELFF
>TRBJ2-3|TRBV2|few|-|11
TGTGCCAGCAGCGTACGGGATACGCAGTATTTT
CASSVRDTQYF
>TRBJ2-1|TRBV20-1|-|-|11
TGCAGTGCCACTAGCTGGAATGAGCAGTTCTTC
CSATSWNEQFF
>TRBJ2-1|TRBV28|-|TRBD1|14
TGTGCCAGCAGGGGACAGTCCCCCTACAATGAGCAGTTCTTC
CASRGQSPYNEQFF
>TRBJ1-4|TRBV6-5|-|-|15
TGTGCCAGCAGTTACAGCAGGGTAGAGGGTGAAAAACTGTTTTTT
CASSYSRVEGEKLFF
>TRBJ2-7|TRBV6-5|-|-|14
TGTGCCAGCAGTTACTCGCGGTTCACCTACGAGCAGTACTTC
CASSYSRFTYEQYF
>TRBJ1-2|TRBV7-2|once|-|13
TGTGCCAGCAGCTTGGGGGTCAACTATGGCTACACCTTC
CASSLGVNYGYTF
>TRBJ1-5|TRBV7-9|-|-|14
TGTGCCAGCAGCTTAGCAGGGGATGCTCAGCCCCAGCATTTT
CASSLAGDAQPQHF
>TRBJ1-1|TRBV30|-|-|16
TGTGCCTGGAGTGGCCCCGGTCTGATCATGAACACTGAAGCTTTCTTT
CAWSGPGLIMNTEAFF
>TRBJ2-1|TRBV30|-|-|16
TGTGCCTGGAGTCTGATGCCGTTGAGCTCCTACAATGAGCAGTTCTTC
CAWSLMPLSSYNEQFF
>TRBJ1-2|TRBV29-1|few|-|10
TGCAGCGCGACAAACGGGGGCTACACCTTC
CSATNGGYTF
>TRBJ2-2|TRBV29-1|-|TRBD1|13
TGCAGCGTCGACAGGGGCAACACCGGGGAGCTGTTTTTT
CSVDRGNTGELFF
>TRBJ1-2|TRBV11-2|-|-|13
TGTGCCAGCAGCCCGGCACTCTCATATGGCTACACCTTC
CASSPALSYGYTF
>TRBJ2-3|TRBV29-1|once|-|13
TGCAGCGTAGAGGAGACTAGCACAGATACGCAGTATTTT
CSVEETSTDTQYF
>TRBJ2-3|TRBV29-1|few|-|12
TGCAGCGTTGTGCCCTACACAGATACGCAGTATTTT
CSVVPYTDTQYF
>TRBJ1-1|TRBV4-2|few|-|13
TGTGCCAGCAGCCGACAGGAGAACACTGAAGCTTTCTTT
CASSRQENTEAFF
>TRBJ2-3|TRBV30|few|TRBD2|15
TGTGCCTGGAATCGGGGACTACCGACAACAGATACGCAGTATTTT
CAWNRGLPTTDTQYF
>TRBJ2-1|TRBV7-9|-|TRBD2|14
TGTGCCAGCAGGGGACTAGCGGGAGTAAACGAGCAGTTCTTC
CASRGLAGVNEQFF
>TRBJ2-7|TRBV2|-|TRBD2|12
TGTGCCCACCGGGGGGACTCCTACGAGCAGTACTTC
CAHRGDSYEQYF
>TRBJ2-3|TRBV2|-|-|12
TGTGCCAGCAACCTAGACACAGATACGCAGTATTTT
CASNLDTDTQYF
>TRBJ2-5|TRBV18|-|TRBD1|16
TGTGCCAGCTCAAAAAATCGACAGGGGAAGGGAGAGACCCAGTACTTC
CASSKNRQGKGETQYF
>TRBJ2-5|TRBV2|-|-|12
TGTGCCAGCAAAACAGTGAGAGAGACCCAGTACTTC
CASKTVRETQYF
>TRBJ2-6|TRBV5-1|few|-|15
TGCGCCAGCAGGGACGGATACTCTGGGGCCAACGTCCTGACTTTC
CASRDGYSGANVLTF
>TRBJ2-3|TRBV29-1|-|-|13
TGCAGCGGACAGATGCAGGGCCCAGATACGCAGTATTTT
CSGQMQGPDTQYF
>TRBJ2-1|TRBV30|-|-|14
TGTGCCTGGAGTGTAGGCTTAGCTCTTGGTGAGCAGTTCTTC
CAWSVGLALGEQFF
>TRBJ2-7|TRBV4-3|-|-|15
TGCGCCAGCAGCCAAGACTGGGTTAACTCCTACGAGCAGTACTTC
CASSQDWVNSYEQYF
>TRBJ2-3|TRBV30|-|TRBD1|16
TGTGCCTGGAGCCCCAGCGCCAGGGGGAGCACAGATACGCAGTATTTT
CAWSPSARGSTDTQYF
>TRBJ2-6|TRBV30|-|-|13
TGTGCCTGGATAACCTCTGGGGCCAACGTCCTGACTTTC
CAWITSGANVLTF
>TRBJ2-1|TRBV2|few|-|14
TGTGCCAGCAGTGAACAGGTCTCCTACAATGAGCAGTTCTTC
CASSEQVSYNEQFF
>TRBJ1-2|TRBV28|-|-|12
TGTGCCAGCAGTTTTGCCGACTATGGCTACACCTTC
CASSFADYGYTF
>TRBJ2-5|TRBV29-1|few|TRBD1|15
TGCAGCGTTGCGACAGGGGCTACCTTTGGTGAGACCCAGTACTTC
CSVATGATFGETQYF
>TRBJ2-3|TRBV28|-|TRBD2|15
TGTGCCAGCAGCGCTCGCGGGAGTGTCGTAGATACGCAGTATTTT
CASSARGSVVDTQYF
>TRBJ2-5|TRBV5-1|-|TRBD1|15
TGCGCCAGCAGCTGGAGGGGGACAGGGAGTGAGACCCAGTACTTC
CASSWRGTGSETQYF
>TRBJ2-3|TRBV28|-|-|14
TGTGCCAGCAGTGAGACAGGACAAGCAGATACGCAGTATTTT
CASSETGQADTQYF
>TRBJ1-4|TRBV20-1|-|TRBD1|10
TGCAGTGCTAGGCGGGACAGTCTGTTTTTT
CSARRDSLFF
>TRBJ2-5|TRBV29-1|few|TRBD1|12
TGCAGCGCCGGTACAGGGGAAGAGACCCAGTACTTC
CSAGTGEETQYF
>TRBJ1-1|TRBV30|-|-|11
TGTGCCTGGACTTACTACACTGAAGCTTTCTTT
CAWTYYTEAFF
>TRBJ1-5|TRBV5-1|-|-|11
TGCGCCAGCAGCGGCGGTCAGCCCCAGCATTTT
CASSGGQPQHF
>TRBJ2-6|TRBV5-1|-|-|16
TGCGCCAGCAGCATGGGGACTTTCTCGGGGGCCAACGTCCTGACTTTC
CASSMGTFSGANVLTF
>TRBJ2-7|TRBV27|few|TRBD2|15
TGTGCCAGCAGTCCCCTACTAGCGGACTCCTACGAGCAGTACTTC
CASSPLLADSYEQYF
>TRBJ2-7|TRBV20-1|few|-|11
TGCAGTGCTAGAGATCTGGTGGGGCAGTACTTC
CSARDLVGQYF
>TRBJ2-6|TRBV11-1|-|-|14
TGTGCCAGCTCCCGGGGTACAGGGGCCAACGTCCTGACTTTC
CASSRGTGANVLTF
>TRBJ1-5|TRBV6-5|-|-|13
TGTGCCAGCAGTTACTCCAGAAATCAGCCCCAGCATTTT
CASSYSRNQPQHF
>TRBJ2-2|TRBV7-3|few|-|15
TGTGCCAGCAGCTTATATTACGGCATCGGCGGGGAGCTGTTTTTT
CASSLYYGIGGELFF
>TRBJ1-5|TRBV30|-|-|13
TGTGCCCTCAACGGGGGGGGCGGTCAGCCCCAGCATTTT
CALNGGGGQPQHF
>TRBJ2-7|TRBV6-6|-|-|16
TGTGCCAGCAGTCCTCAGTACCCCGCCGGGGCCTACGAGCAGTACTTC
CASSPQYPAGAYEQYF
>TRBJ1-1|TRBV18|few|-|13
TGTGCCAGCTCACCCGGGGAGGACACTGAAGCTTTCTTT
CASSPGEDTEAFF
>TRBJ2-1|TRBV5-1|-|-|16
TGCGCCAGCAGTCCCCAGTTAGGACAAGCCCGGGCCGAGCAGTTCTTC
CASSPQLGQARAEQFF
>TRBJ1-5|TRBV30|-|-|13
TGTGCCTGGAGTCTCGACAGAGTCCAGCCCCAGCATTTT
CAWSLDRVQPQHF
>TRBJ2-1|TRBV30|-|-|14
TGTGCCTGGAACGTGGGAAGCTACGACAATGAGCAGTTCTTC
CAWNVGSYDNEQFF
>TRBJ2-3|TRBV10-1|few|-|12
TGCGCCACTATCCCCGGTGCAGATACGCAGTATTTT
CATIPGADTQYF
>TRBJ2-5|TRBV4-2|-|-|13
TGTGCCAGCAGCCAAGGACGGCAAGAGACCCAGTACTTC
CASSQGRQETQYF
>TRBJ1-6|TRBV6-5|few|-|15
TGTGCCAGCAGTTACAATGGGATGGGCAATTCACCCCTCCACTTT
CASSYNGMGNSPLHF